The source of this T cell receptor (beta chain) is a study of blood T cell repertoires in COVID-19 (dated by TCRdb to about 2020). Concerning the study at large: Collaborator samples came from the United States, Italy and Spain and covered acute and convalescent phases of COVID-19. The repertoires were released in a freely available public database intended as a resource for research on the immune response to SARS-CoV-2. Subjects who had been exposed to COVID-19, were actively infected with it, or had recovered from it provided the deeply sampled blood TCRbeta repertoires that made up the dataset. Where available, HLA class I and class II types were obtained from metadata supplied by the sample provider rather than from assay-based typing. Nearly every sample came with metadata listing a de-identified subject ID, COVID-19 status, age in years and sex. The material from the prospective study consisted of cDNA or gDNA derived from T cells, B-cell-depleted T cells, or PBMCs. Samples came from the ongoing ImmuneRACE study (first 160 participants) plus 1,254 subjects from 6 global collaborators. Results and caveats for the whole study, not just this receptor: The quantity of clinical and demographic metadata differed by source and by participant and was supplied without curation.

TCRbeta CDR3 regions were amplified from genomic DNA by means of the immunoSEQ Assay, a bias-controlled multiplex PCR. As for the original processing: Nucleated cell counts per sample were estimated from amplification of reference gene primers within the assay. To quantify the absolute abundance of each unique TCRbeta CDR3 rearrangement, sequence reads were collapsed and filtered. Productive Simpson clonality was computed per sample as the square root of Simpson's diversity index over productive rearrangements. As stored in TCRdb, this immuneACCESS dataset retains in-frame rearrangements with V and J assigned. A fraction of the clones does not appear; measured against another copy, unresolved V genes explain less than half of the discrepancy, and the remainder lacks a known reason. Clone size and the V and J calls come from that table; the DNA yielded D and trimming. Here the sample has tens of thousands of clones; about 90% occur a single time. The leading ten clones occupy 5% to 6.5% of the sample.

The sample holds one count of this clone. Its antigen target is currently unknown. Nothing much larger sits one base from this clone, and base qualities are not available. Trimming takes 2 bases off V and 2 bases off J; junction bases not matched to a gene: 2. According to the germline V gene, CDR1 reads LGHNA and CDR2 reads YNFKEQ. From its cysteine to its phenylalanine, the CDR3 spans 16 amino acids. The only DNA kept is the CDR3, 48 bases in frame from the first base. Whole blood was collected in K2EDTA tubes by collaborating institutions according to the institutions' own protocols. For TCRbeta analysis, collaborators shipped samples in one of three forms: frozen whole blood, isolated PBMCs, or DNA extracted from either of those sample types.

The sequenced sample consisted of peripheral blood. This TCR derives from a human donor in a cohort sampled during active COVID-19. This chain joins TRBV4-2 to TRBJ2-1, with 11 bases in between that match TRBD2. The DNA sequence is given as TGTGCCAGCAGCCAACAGACTAGCGGGACCTACAATGAGCAGTTCTTC. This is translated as CASSQQTSGTYNEQFF.